What follows describes a single T cell receptor beta chain. The antigen is not known. Before sequencing, viral peptide pools were used by the ViraFEST assay to expand antigen-specific CD4+ T cells. Following an approximately eleven-day culture, CD4+ T cells were purified. Documented for the person is a PCR-confirmed SARS-CoV-2 infection occurring between March and December 2020. The cohort was immunized with two doses of either the BNT162b2 or mRNA-1273 vaccine. Produced via immunoSEQ multiplex PCR; TCRdb's table is partial and in-frame only. The table includes more than 15,000 clones, around 70% detected once. This CDR3 has 15 amino acids. With V trimmed by 3 bases and J by 4 bases, 7 bases remained unmatched. CDR1 SGHVS and CDR2 FNYEAQ come from the germline V gene. The data were obtained in a study of vaccination effects on CD4 cells after COVID-19.

Sample: CD4+ T cells from PBMCs cultured with SARS-CoV-2 spike peptides, taken after COVID-19 vaccination. The receptor comes from a human donor who had a prior SARS-CoV-2 infection. This rearrangement joins TRBV7-6 to TRBJ2-3; 7 bases are a match to TRBD2. CDR3 bases: TGTGCCAGCAGCTTTAGCCCCGGGGGGTCAGATACGCAGTATTTT. Residues: CASSFSPGGSDTQYF.